These T cell receptor beta chains were read from a single sample in a study of Graves' ophthalmopathy and Graves' hyperthyroidism. TCRdb fed the multiplex PCR reads into MiXCR, producing one record per CDR3 protein. This sample yields about 480,000 distinct CDR3 sequences, of which around 14% are seen a single time; 8% to 10% belongs to the top ten. Sequencing was performed on blood. Receptors were obtained from a woman in her 30s with Graves' ophthalmopathy. CDR3s include the opening cysteine and the closing phenylalanine or tryptophan. Each record gives: clone size, J gene, V gene, CDR3 length, D gene, CDR3 protein, CDR3 DNA. The D gene is left open where the match is weak. Where a row states a size, it is once, few, many or the class of an expanded clone; other rows omit it.

many	TRBJ1-6	TRBV6-5	14	.	CASSFRPSDSPLHF	TGTGCCAGCAGTTTTCGCCCTTCCGATTCACCCCTCCACTTT
many	TRBJ1-5	TRBV3-1	14	.	CASSQAGRNQPQHF	TGTGCCAGCAGCCAAGCAGGGCGAAATCAGCCCCAGCATTTT
many	TRBJ2-7	TRBV15	14	TRBD1	CATSEDRFSYEQYF	TGTGCCACCAGCGAGGACAGGTTTTCCTACGAGCAGTACTTC
.	TRBJ2-5	TRBV20-1	11	.	CSVQGRETQYF	TGCAGTGTGCAGGGACGAGAGACCCAGTACTTC
.	TRBJ2-7	TRBV6-5	12	.	CASSLSVSEQYF	TGTGCCAGCAGTTTATCGGTGAGCGAGCAGTACTTC
many	TRBJ2-7	TRBV20-1	16	TRBD2	CSARGVAGGRPYEQYF	TGCAGTGCTAGGGGGGTAGCGGGGGGGCGCCCCTACGAGCAGTACTTC
many	TRBJ1-2	TRBV7-2	14	.	CASSLDGPGYGYTF	TGTGCCAGCAGCTTAGACGGCCCAGGCTATGGCTACACCTTC
many	TRBJ1-5	TRBV7-1	20	.	CASSSQTGGRSMLSNQPQHF	TGTGCCAGCAGCTCCCAGACTGGGGGGCGATCAATGCTTAGCAATCAGCCCCAGCATTTT
few	TRBJ2-5	TRBV6-5	14	.	CASSYLTLQETQYF	TGTGCCAGCAGTTACCTGACTCTCCAAGAGACCCAGTACTTC
many	TRBJ2-7	TRBV20-1	14	.	CSAPGLRTSYEQYF	TGCAGTGCTCCAGGCCTACGAACCTCCTACGAGCAGTACTTC
many	TRBJ2-5	TRBV4-1	15	TRBD2	CASSQLAGTGATQYF	TGCGCCAGCAGCCAACTAGCGGGAACCGGTGCGACCCAGTACTTC
many	TRBJ1-5	TRBV7-8	15	.	CASSSGGRSNQPQHF	TGTGCCAGCAGCTCGGGGGGGCGAAGCAATCAGCCCCAGCATTTT
.	TRBJ2-7	TRBV2	13	.	CASSVSPLYEQYF	TGTGCCAGCAGTGTATCCCCCCTCTACGAGCAGTACTTC
.	TRBJ1-2	TRBV12-3/TRBV12-4	13	.	CASTDLLPYGYTF	TGTGCCAGCACCGATCTACTCCCTTATGGTTACACCTTC
.	TRBJ2-5	TRBV12-3/TRBV12-4	11	.	CASSHDETQYF	TGTGCCAGCAGTCACGATGAGACCCAGTACTTC
.	TRBJ1-1	TRBV7-9	13	.	CASSHRVIAEAFF	TGTGCCAGCAGCCACCGGGTGATTGCTGAAGCTTTCTTT
many	TRBJ1-2	TRBV14	15	.	CASSQDPRGDYGYTF	TGTGCCAGCAGCCAAGATCCCAGGGGTGACTATGGCTACACCTTC
.	TRBJ1-2	TRBV6-5	15	.	CASSVDSNGGYGYTF	TGTGCCAGCAGTGTAGACAGTAACGGCGGCTATGGCTACACCTTC
few	TRBJ2-7	TRBV5-5	16	.	CASSLVGGLPSYEQYF	TGTGCCAGCAGCTTGGTGGGGGGCTTACCCTCCTACGAGCAGTACTTC
many	TRBJ1-2	TRBV28	12	.	CASSRILYGYTF	TGTGCCAGCAGCCGAATACTCTATGGCTACACCTTC
many	TRBJ1-6	TRBV6-2/TRBV6-3	14	.	CASSTGGSNSPLHF	TGTGCCAGCAGTACCGGGGGTTCGAATTCACCCCTCCACTTT
many	TRBJ1-5	TRBV6-2/TRBV6-3	15	.	CATKSLRGGTQPQHF	TGTGCCACCAAATCACTCCGCGGGGGGACCCAGCCCCAGCATTTT
.	TRBJ2-4	TRBV2	17	.	CASSGVRRAAGRNIKYF	TGTGCCAGCAGTGGGGTTAGGCGAGCGGCGGGTAGGAACATTAAGTACTTC
.	TRBJ1-2	TRBV30	12	.	CAWTGWADGYSF	TGTGCCTGGACCGGCTGGGCCGATGGCTACAGCTTC
many	TRBJ1-5	TRBV19	15	.	CASSIVRGDNQPQHF	TGTGCCAGTAGTATAGTGCGGGGGGACAATCAGCCCCAGCATTTT
.	TRBJ2-7	TRBV10-3	15	TRBD1	CAISERGQGSYEQYF	TGTGCCATCAGTGAGAGGGGACAGGGCTCCTACGAGCAGTACTTC
many	TRBJ2-7	TRBV6-5	13	.	CASSYSLAYEQYF	TGTGCCAGCAGTTACTCTCTGGCCTACGAGCAGTACTTC
many	TRBJ1-2	TRBV19	13	.	CASSIRGERGYTF	TGTGCCAGTAGTATCCGGGGGGAACGAGGCTACACCTTC
.	TRBJ2-2	TRBV12-3/TRBV12-4	12	.	CASNKVPGELFF	TGTGCCAGCAACAAAGTCCCCGGGGAGCTGTTTTTT
.	TRBJ2-2	TRBV11-3	14	TRBD1	CASSPDRVTGELFF	TGTGCCAGCAGCCCCGACAGGGTCACCGGGGAGCTGTTTTTT
few	TRBJ2-5	TRBV11-2	15	TRBD2	CASSFSGRPQETQYF	TGTGCCAGCAGCTTTAGCGGGAGGCCGCAAGAGACCCAGTACTTC
few	TRBJ1-6	TRBV20-1	14	.	CSAPGSSYNSPLHF	TGCAGTGCTCCAGGGAGCTCCTATAATTCACCCCTCCACTTT
.	TRBJ2-3	TRBV30	11	.	CAWSGQDTQYF	TGTGCCTGGAGTGGACAAGATACGCAGTATTTT
many	TRBJ1-1	TRBV12-3/TRBV12-4	13	TRBD1	CASSLKQGGSAFF	TGTGCCAGCAGTTTAAAACAGGGGGGCTCGGCTTTCTTT
many	TRBJ2-2	TRBV5-1	15	TRBD1	CASSYSGQGAGELFF	TGCGCCAGCAGCTACTCTGGACAGGGGGCCGGGGAGCTGTTTTTT
.	TRBJ2-7	TRBV28	15	TRBD1	CASSSDRAHSYEQYF	TGTGCCAGCAGTTCGGACAGGGCCCACTCCTACGAGCAGTACTTC
many	TRBJ2-7	TRBV6-5	17	.	CASSYSYSGNFPYEQYF	TGTGCCAGCAGTTACTCATACTCGGGCAATTTCCCCTACGAGCAGTACTTC
many	TRBJ2-7	TRBV29-1	13	.	CSGHSQGSYEQYF	TGCAGCGGCCACAGTCAGGGATCCTACGAGCAGTACTTC
.	TRBJ2-5	TRBV11-2	14	.	CASRFGVFQETQYF	TGTGCCAGCAGATTTGGGGTTTTCCAAGAGACCCAGTACTTC
many	TRBJ1-1	TRBV5-1	14	.	CASSLVTGHTEAFF	TGCGCCAGCAGCTTGGTAACAGGCCACACTGAAGCTTTCTTT
few	TRBJ1-3	TRBV4-1	14	.	CASSYQPTGNTIYF	TGCGCCAGCAGCTACCAGCCGACTGGAAACACCATATATTTT
.	TRBJ2-7	TRBV9	14	TRBD2	CASSYGGGPYEQYF	TGTGCCAGCAGCTACGGGGGGGGACCCTACGAGCAGTACTTC
many	TRBJ1-1	TRBV20-1	12	.	CSASTWNTEAFF	TGCAGTGCCTCGACATGGAACACTGAAGCTTTCTTT
many	TRBJ1-1	TRBV2	14	TRBD1	CASGDRGMNTEAFF	TGTGCCAGCGGAGACAGGGGGATGAACACTGAAGCTTTCTTT
many	TRBJ1-1	TRBV27	15	TRBD1	CASSKQGARDTEAFF	TGTGCCAGCAGTAAACAGGGGGCGCGAGACACTGAAGCTTTCTTT
many	TRBJ1-1	TRBV4-1	17	.	CASSPSITRRMNTEAFF	TGCGCCAGCAGCCCCTCCATAACAAGGCGCATGAACACTGAAGCTTTCTTT
many	TRBJ1-5	TRBV5-1	15	.	CASSPLDSTAQPQHF	TGCGCCAGCAGCCCACTAGACAGCACGGCGCAGCCCCAGCATTTT
.	TRBJ1-1	TRBV30	15	.	CAWNTAGAVDTEAFF	TGTGCCTGGAACACAGCCGGTGCGGTCGACACTGAAGCTTTCTTT
few	TRBJ1-1	TRBV3-1	13	TRBD1	CASSLQGHTEAFF	TGTGCCAGCAGCCTACAGGGGCACACTGAAGCTTTCTTT
.	TRBJ1-2	TRBV6-2/TRBV6-3	14	.	CASSYSGTAHGYTF	TGTGCCAGCAGTTACTCCGGGACGGCCCATGGCTACACCTTC
many	TRBJ1-2	TRBV11-2	12	TRBD1	CASSRTGDGYTF	TGTGCCAGCAGCCGGACAGGGGATGGCTACACCTTC
.	TRBJ1-6	TRBV10-3	13	TRBD1	CAVHRGEESPLHF	TGTGCCGTCCACAGGGGAGAGGAGTCACCCCTCCACTTT
many	TRBJ1-2	TRBV15	12	TRBD1	CAAGDSYYGYTF	TGTGCCGCCGGGGACAGCTACTATGGCTACACCTTC
many	TRBJ2-7	TRBV6-1	15	TRBD1	CASSEAGQGTYEQYF	TGTGCCAGCAGTGAAGCCGGACAGGGGACCTACGAGCAGTACTTC
.	TRBJ1-2	TRBV13	12	.	CASSVGPRGYTF	TGTGCCAGCAGCGTGGGCCCCCGGGGCTACACCTTC
few	TRBJ2-4	TRBV19	18	TRBD1	CASSTHRGQGANWGIQYF	TGTGCCAGTAGTACCCACCGGGGACAGGGGGCGAACTGGGGCATTCAGTACTTC
few	TRBJ1-5	TRBV4-1	15	.	CASSQDPGTVDPQHF	TGCGCCAGCAGCCAAGACCCCGGTACCGTGGATCCCCAGCATTTT
many	TRBJ2-2	TRBV2	15	.	CASSPEATDTGELFF	TGTGCCAGCAGTCCCGAAGCGACAGACACCGGGGAGCTGTTTTTT
many	TRBJ1-1	TRBV12-3/TRBV12-4	13	.	CASRPGGGTEAFF	TGTGCCAGCCGTCCCGGGGGAGGCACTGAAGCTTTCTTT
many	TRBJ2-2	TRBV5-1	14	.	CASKAETALVELFF	TGCGCCAGCAAAGCTGAGACAGCCTTGGTCGAGCTGTTTTTT